Listed below are T cell receptor beta chains from one sample, sequenced in a study of T cells expressing NK-cell markers. From its re-call of the 5' RACE reads, TCRdb lists each CDR3 protein once, without DNA. Its table lists a few hundred thousand distinct CDR3 sequences. The sequenced sample was blood T cells: a sorted CD56 or NKG2C T cell subset, CD4+ or CD8+ T cells, or bulk PBMC T cells (not recorded which). All receptors derive from a man aged 18-70 years in good health. The CDR3 runs from the conserved cysteine through the conserved F or W.

CDR3aa: CASGRVAEKLFF; j_gene: TRBJ1-4; v_gene: TRBV28; len: 12
CDR3aa: CASRDPRQQQIYNEQFF; j_gene: TRBJ2-1; v_gene: TRBV7-2; len: 17
CDR3aa: CASSGTGRGELFF; j_gene: TRBJ2-2; v_gene: TRBV11-2; len: 13
CDR3aa: CASSLRLGSDTQYF; j_gene: TRBJ2-3; v_gene: TRBV27; len: 14
CDR3aa: CASKEGQLNTIYF; j_gene: TRBJ1-3; v_gene: TRBV5-1; len: 13
CDR3aa: CASSQGLREKLFF; j_gene: TRBJ1-4; v_gene: TRBV14; len: 13
CDR3aa: CASQSHRADGNTEAFF; j_gene: TRBJ1-1; v_gene: TRBV6-1; len: 16
CDR3aa: CASRPGGTAGDNEQFF; j_gene: TRBJ2-1; v_gene: TRBV6-1; len: 16
CDR3aa: CASSEAGRATEQFF; j_gene: TRBJ2-1; v_gene: TRBV2; len: 14
CDR3aa: CASSYDSKGNQPQHF; j_gene: TRBJ1-5; v_gene: TRBV6-5; len: 15
CDR3aa: CSARGQVRSGKNIQYF; j_gene: TRBJ2-4; v_gene: TRBV20-1; len: 16
CDR3aa: CASSSRRDRRRGQYF; j_gene: TRBJ2-3; v_gene: TRBV9; len: 15
CDR3aa: CSALNRDTNSPLHF; j_gene: TRBJ1-6; v_gene: TRBV20-1; len: 14
CDR3aa: CSARDPLQAGPSRNEQFF; j_gene: TRBJ2-1; v_gene: TRBV20-1; len: 18
CDR3aa: CASSQDEQEINSPLHF; j_gene: TRBJ1-6; v_gene: TRBV18; len: 16
CDR3aa: CASSRQGYTDTQYF; j_gene: TRBJ2-3; v_gene: TRBV4-1; len: 14
CDR3aa: CASSPDRGVGQPQHF; j_gene: TRBJ1-5; v_gene: TRBV6-1; len: 15
CDR3aa: CASSLGVGGINTGELFF; j_gene: TRBJ2-2; v_gene: TRBV7-8; len: 17
CDR3aa: CSAPDRNSNYGYTF; j_gene: TRBJ1-2; v_gene: TRBV29-1; len: 14
CDR3aa: CASSPSGQGVADTQYF; j_gene: TRBJ2-3; v_gene: TRBV18; len: 16
CDR3aa: CSARDNLGGYTF; j_gene: TRBJ1-2; v_gene: TRBV20-1; len: 12
CDR3aa: CASSWGYSAGASYEQYF; j_gene: TRBJ2-7; v_gene: TRBV6-2/TRBV6-3; len: 17
CDR3aa: CASSRYRTSSSYNEQFF; j_gene: TRBJ2-1; v_gene: TRBV4-2; len: 17
CDR3aa: CASSLQEARGELFF; j_gene: TRBJ2-2; v_gene: TRBV7-2; len: 14
CDR3aa: CASSFRQNQAKETQYF; j_gene: TRBJ2-5; v_gene: TRBV12-3/TRBV12-4; len: 16
CDR3aa: CASSGRQGAYNEQFF; j_gene: TRBJ2-1; v_gene: TRBV6-1; len: 15
CDR3aa: CASTGDPGRSEQFF; j_gene: TRBJ2-1; v_gene: TRBV28; len: 14
CDR3aa: CASRGQTGGITEAFF; j_gene: TRBJ1-1; v_gene: TRBV19; len: 15
CDR3aa: CSASKAGATPGELFF; j_gene: TRBJ2-2; v_gene: TRBV20-1; len: 15
CDR3aa: CASSFGTSGVEQFF; j_gene: TRBJ2-1; v_gene: TRBV7-2; len: 14
CDR3aa: CSAGGKRTQYF; j_gene: TRBJ2-5; v_gene: TRBV20-1; len: 11
CDR3aa: CASSPLPDQPQHF; j_gene: TRBJ1-5; v_gene: TRBV18; len: 13
CDR3aa: CASRANRGGNQPQHF; j_gene: TRBJ1-5; v_gene: TRBV6-1; len: 15
CDR3aa: CASSSRGSNEQYF; j_gene: TRBJ2-7; v_gene: TRBV7-2; len: 13
CDR3aa: CASSYGNREDEQYF; j_gene: TRBJ2-7; v_gene: TRBV5-1; len: 14
CDR3aa: CASRPPGGTKNIQYF; j_gene: TRBJ2-4; v_gene: TRBV28; len: 15
CDR3aa: CASSLSAALEQYF; j_gene: TRBJ2-7; v_gene: TRBV18; len: 13
CDR3aa: CATSDTWGTYGYTF; j_gene: TRBJ1-2; v_gene: TRBV24-1; len: 14
CDR3aa: CASSQGGAAAGFYGYTF; j_gene: TRBJ1-2; v_gene: TRBV3-1; len: 17
CDR3aa: CASSVGTSGGADTQYF; j_gene: TRBJ2-3; v_gene: TRBV9; len: 16
CDR3aa: CASSSQGQTNNSPLHF; j_gene: TRBJ1-6; v_gene: TRBV12-3/TRBV12-4; len: 16
CDR3aa: CASSQDRRTFEKLFF; j_gene: TRBJ1-4; v_gene: TRBV4-2; len: 15
CDR3aa: CASSATNSGNGGYTF; j_gene: TRBJ1-2; v_gene: TRBV7-2; len: 15
CDR3aa: CAGLAGGAIETQYF; j_gene: TRBJ2-5; v_gene: TRBV5-4; len: 14
CDR3aa: CASSSLQGKLIEWEKLFF; j_gene: TRBJ1-4; v_gene: TRBV7-6; len: 18
CDR3aa: CSAERDRVETEAFF; j_gene: TRBJ1-1; v_gene: TRBV20-1; len: 14
CDR3aa: CASSLVSVRGAFF; j_gene: TRBJ1-1; v_gene: TRBV7-2; len: 13
CDR3aa: CASSLWGRGADTQYF; j_gene: TRBJ2-3; v_gene: TRBV5-1; len: 15
CDR3aa: CASSLVATGELFF; j_gene: TRBJ2-2; v_gene: TRBV7-9; len: 13
CDR3aa: CASSSDRQPQHF; j_gene: TRBJ1-5; v_gene: TRBV7-9; len: 12
CDR3aa: CASIPFRTGRAKNIQYF; j_gene: TRBJ2-4; v_gene: TRBV2; len: 17
CDR3aa: CASSAGAWQPQHF; j_gene: TRBJ1-5; v_gene: TRBV27; len: 13
CDR3aa: CASSPPEAPYEQYF; j_gene: TRBJ2-7; v_gene: TRBV18; len: 14
CDR3aa: CASSLARRRGQSGSYNEQFF; j_gene: TRBJ2-1; v_gene: TRBV5-1; len: 20
CDR3aa: CASHLNGPGAFF; j_gene: TRBJ1-1; v_gene: TRBV7-2; len: 12